The 10 T cell receptor beta chains reported below all come from one sample, sequenced in a study of technical replicates of blood from several donors. Method: immunoSEQ multiplex PCR; TCRdb's copy keeps in-frame clones and lacks some. The profile shows tens of thousands of clones, around 91% of them singletons. Source material: T cells isolated from PBMCs. Receptor source: a human donor in good health. Some clones in this sample may be carry-over from other donors' samples.

The chain carries TRBV30 and TRBJ1-4; 7 bases map to TRBD1. Losses at the gene ends were 2 bases for V and 6 bases for J; bases not matched to a gene: 6. The CDR3 consists of 14 residues. CDR1 and CDR2 from the germline V gene are GTSNPN and SVGIG (reference sequence). CDR3 coding DNA: TGTGCCTGGAGTAGAGGGACAGCCGATGAAAAACTGTTTTTT. Protein product: CAWSRGTADEKLFF.

This chain's CDR3 is CASSHSIATSGRLGNEQFF. The CDR3 DNA reads TGCGCCAGCAGCCATTCAATTGCGACTAGCGGGAGACTCGGGAATGAGCAGTTCTTC. The rearrangement joins TRBV4-1 to TRBJ2-1; 12 positions match TRBD2. CDR1 and CDR2 (germline): MGHRA, YSYEKL. This CDR3 has 19 amino acids. J gave up 7 bases and V 3 bases, and 16 bases lay outside the gene matches.

The chain couples TRBV18 to TRBJ1-1; no clear D gene. The CDR3 has 13 residues. Germline CDR1 KGHSH, CDR2 LQKENI. Trimming shortened V by 0 bases and J by 7 bases, and 9 bases separated the two germline ends. CDR3 nucleotide sequence: TGTGCCAGCTCACCACCGAGGCCAGTTGAAGCTTTCTTT. Protein sequence: CASSPPRPVEAFF.

The chain employs TRBV7-8 and TRBJ2-5; 10 positions agree with TRBD2. Germline V gene data show CDR1 as SGHVS and CDR2 as FQNEAQ. The V gene end was trimmed by 4 bases and the J gene end by 4 bases; junction bases not matched to a gene: 3. The CDR3 has 14 amino acids. DNA of the CDR3: TGTGCCAGCAGCTGGAGCGGGAGGGGAGAGACCCAGTACTTC. Translating gives CASSWSGRGETQYF. Looking up the rest from reference TRBV7-8 and TRBJ2-5 gives the full variable domain: GAGVSQSPRYKVAKRGQDVALRCDPISGHVSLFWYQQALGQGPEFLTYFQNEAQLDKSGLPSDRFFAERPEGSVSTLKIQRTQQEDSAVYLCASSWSGRGETQYFGPGTRLLVL.

The chain has TRBV11-3 and TRBJ2-3; 7 bases agree with TRBD2. Per germline, CDR1 SGHNT and CDR2 YENEEA. The V gene end was trimmed by 5 bases and the J gene end by 0 bases; junction bases not matched to a gene: 5. The CDR3 consists of 15 residues. The CDR3 loop reads CASSMGGGSTDTQYF. CDR3 sequence (DNA): TGTGCCAGCAGCATGGGCGGGGGTAGCACAGATACGCAGTATTTT.

CDR3 DNA: TGTGCCAGCAGCTTAGGCCTAGCGGGAGGGAACAATGAGCAGTTCTTC. Its translation is CASSLGLAGGNNEQFF. This sequence joins TRBV11-2 and TRBJ2-1; 12 nucleotides agree with TRBD2. Germline V CDR1 and CDR2: SGHAT, FQNNGV. This CDR3 is 16 amino acids long. With V trimmed by 1 base and J by 5 bases, 3 bases remained unmatched.

The gene calls are TRBV18 and TRBJ1-2, with D perhaps TRBD1 (5 bases). The CDR3 is 17 amino acids. CDR1 is KGHSH, CDR2 LQKENI, per germline. Trimming pared 5 bases from V and 5 bases from J, leaving 24 bases between. CDR3 nucleotide sequence: TGTGCCAGCTCAACGGGGACTCCGGCTACGGCGGGTTATGGCTACACCTTC. Translated: CASSTGTPATAGYGYTF.

In this sample, this clone turned up once. This sequence joins TRBV9 and TRBJ2-7; 7 bases agree with TRBD1. Germline CDR1 reads SGDLS; CDR2 reads YYNGEE. The CDR3 has 14 residues. The junction had 6 bases not matched to a gene; V was cut back by 4 bases and J by 2 bases. CDR3 sequence reads: CASSPGQRTYEQYF. The CDR3 nucleotides read TGTGCCAGCAGCCCGGGACAGAGAACCTACGAGCAGTACTTC.

The rearrangement uses TRBV15 and TRBJ2-1; 7 bases map to TRBD2. The CDR3 is 14 amino acids. Per the germline V gene, CDR1 is LNHNV and CDR2 is YYDKDF (reference sequence). With 3 bases clipped from V and 7 bases from J, the junction kept 6 bases outside the gene matches. The CDR3 sequence: CATSRGRGGNEQFF. CDR3 in DNA: TGTGCCACCAGCAGGGGGAGGGGTGGGAATGAGCAGTTCTTC.

This chain joins TRBV10-3 and TRBJ2-3, with 8 positions matching TRBD2. The CDR3 runs to 14 residues. The germline V gene encodes CDR1 ENHRY and CDR2 SYGVKD. With 6 bases clipped from V and 1 base from J, the junction kept 3 bases outside the gene matches. This CDR3 reads CAIRAGEGTDTQYF. CDR3 nucleotides: TGTGCCATCAGAGCGGGAGAGGGCACAGATACGCAGTATTTT.